The present T cell receptor beta chain was sequenced within a study of control samples from healthy donors and cancer patients. After removal of 4 bases from V and 7 bases from J, the junction contained 7 bases not matched to a gene. CDR3 length: 14 amino acids. Germline V gene data show CDR1 as SGHKS and CDR2 as YYEKEE (reference sequence). Libraries were prepared by immunoSEQ multiplex PCR; TCRdb keeps only in-frame clonotypes and omits some of them. The sample shows 140,000 or so clones, roughly 94% of them seen only once. This rearrangement joins TRBV5-5 to TRBJ1-5; 8 nucleotides agree with TRBD1. What was sequenced was PBMCs. This TCR was sampled from a man in his sixties with colorectal cancer. CDR3 in amino acids: CASSPDRAGQPQHF. CDR3 bases: TGTGCCAGCAGCCCGGACAGGGCGGGGCAGCCCCAGCATTTT.